The rows below give T cell receptor beta chains drawn from one sample of a study of T-cell reconstitution after alpha-beta-depleted transplantation in children. TCRdb re-called the PCR reads with MiXCR, one entry per CDR3 protein. Altogether hundreds of thousands of distinct CDR3 sequences are present, about 12% being singletons, with the ten largest covering 0.65% to 0.9%. This sample comprised PBMCs, obtained before TCRalphabeta/CD19-depleted stem cell transplant. Receptors originate from a girl aged 2-10 years with congenital amegakaryocytic thrombocytopenia, due to receive a stem cell transplant. The CDR3 runs from the conserved cysteine through the conserved F or W. A D gene is named only where the DNA matches it firmly. Size tells how often a clone was seen (once, few, many) or the class of an expanded clone, and some rows leave it out.

few,TRBV12-3/TRBV12-4,TRBJ2-7,TRBD1,CASSLTGAAGEQYF,TGTGCCAGCAGTTTGACAGGGGCGGCCGGCGAGCAGTACTTC
NA,TRBV29-1,TRBJ2-4,NA,CSVGGQFNIQYF,TGCAGCGTTGGTGGACAGTTTAACATTCAGTACTTC
few,TRBV28,TRBJ2-7,TRBD1,CASSLIGGSSDEQYF,TGTGCCAGCAGTCTTATAGGGGGCTCCTCGGACGAGCAGTACTTC
few,TRBV7-9,TRBJ1-1,NA,CASSSTAGRLGNTEAFF,TGTGCCAGCAGCTCCACAGCCGGCCGGTTGGGAAACACTGAAGCTTTCTTT
many,TRBV6-5,TRBJ2-4,NA,CASSYSSGRQNIQYF,TGTGCCAGCAGTTACTCGAGCGGCCGTCAAAACATTCAGTACTTC
few,TRBV29-1,TRBJ1-5,TRBD1,CSVHKGARQPQHF,TGCAGCGTCCACAAGGGGGCGCGGCAGCCCCAGCATTTT
NA,TRBV20-1,TRBJ1-6,NA,CSVKKQGLGDSPLHF,TGCAGTGTAAAGAAACAGGGCTTGGGGGATTCACCCCTCCACTTT
many,TRBV7-6,TRBJ2-3,NA,CASSPQAYTDTQYF,TGTGCCAGCAGCCCACAGGCATACACAGATACGCAGTATTTT
many,TRBV20-1,TRBJ1-5,TRBD1,CSATPPTGEHQPQHF,TGCAGTGCTACCCCCCCTACAGGGGAGCATCAGCCCCAGCATTTT
NA,TRBV20-1,TRBJ1-5,NA,CNARVAGWSNQPQHF,TGCAATGCTAGAGTGGCAGGGTGGAGCAATCAGCCCCAGCATTTT
few,TRBV5-1,TRBJ2-1,TRBD1,CASSLGLGQAYNEQFF,TGCGCCAGCAGCTTGGGGCTGGGACAGGCTTACAATGAGCAGTTCTTC
many,TRBV20-1,TRBJ2-2,TRBD1,CSASRTGLGAGELFF,TGCAGTGCTAGTAGGACAGGGCTGGGTGCCGGGGAGCTGTTTTTT
many,TRBV7-2,TRBJ2-1,TRBD2,CASSFTSGRDEQFF,TGTGCCAGCAGCTTTACTAGCGGGAGGGATGAGCAGTTCTTC
few,TRBV19,TRBJ2-1,TRBD2,CASTRRAGDLSYNEQFF,TGTGCCAGTACGAGGAGAGCGGGAGACCTCTCCTACAATGAGCAGTTCTTC
many,TRBV12-3/TRBV12-4,TRBJ1-1,NA,CASSPRHHMNTEAFF,TGTGCCAGCAGTCCCCGACACCACATGAACACTGAAGCTTTCTTT
many,TRBV6-1,TRBJ2-2,NA,CASRPDPGDGELFF,TGTGCCAGCAGACCAGACCCGGGGGACGGGGAGCTGTTTTTT
few,TRBV20-1,TRBJ2-3,TRBD2,CSARSSRGREGTDTQYF,TGCAGTGCTAGATCCTCTCGGGGGCGGGAGGGCACAGATACGCAGTATTTT
many,TRBV29-1,TRBJ2-3,NA,CSVEVLYWGTDTQYF,TGCAGCGTTGAAGTTCTCTATTGGGGTACAGATACGCAGTATTTT
NA,TRBV10-3,TRBJ2-5,TRBD2,CAISESSGLAGVGRKETQYF,TGTGCCATCAGTGAGTCGTCGGGACTAGCGGGAGTTGGACGTAAAGAGACCCAGTACTTC
few,TRBV7-6,TRBJ2-1,NA,CASKTWGNEQFF,TGTGCCAGCAAAACTTGGGGCAATGAGCAGTTCTTC
many,TRBV20-1,TRBJ1-1,NA,CSASIGQGNTEAFF,TGCAGTGCTAGTATCGGGCAGGGGAACACTGAAGCTTTCTTT
few,TRBV7-6,TRBJ2-7,NA,CASSLVADSYEQYF,TGTGCCAGCAGCTTAGTCGCGGATTCCTACGAGCAGTACTTC
few,TRBV19,TRBJ2-1,TRBD1,CASSPQQGERTYNEQFF,TGTGCCAGTAGTCCCCAACAGGGGGAAAGGACCTACAATGAGCAGTTCTTC
few,TRBV5-5,TRBJ1-2,TRBD1,CASSPSGTVIYGYTF,TGTGCCAGCAGCCCTTCGGGGACAGTTATCTATGGCTACACCTTC
NA,TRBV11-3,TRBJ2-5,NA,CASSSTTEGTQYF,TGTGCCAGCAGCTCTACCACGGAGGGCACCCAGTACTTC
NA,TRBV24-1,TRBJ2-5,TRBD2,CATSDWPSGAQETQYF,TGTGCCACCAGTGATTGGCCTAGCGGGGCACAAGAGACCCAGTACTTC